This is a list of T cell receptor beta chains from one sample in a study of radiation and T cells in renal cell carcinoma. TCRdb keeps only in-frame clones here, not all; method: immunoSEQ multiplex PCR. The sample records about 130,000 clones, 70% to 90% being singletons. The starting material was blood, obtained from a patient whose treatment included radiotherapy and nephrectomy. Receptors originate from a woman in her 50s with renal cell carcinoma. CDR3s include the opening cysteine and the closing phenylalanine or tryptophan. Each record gives: D gene, V gene, J gene, clone size, CDR3 protein, CDR3 DNA. A D gene is named only where the DNA matches it firmly. The size field is filled for only some rows; it gives once, few, many or a size class.

TRBD1	TRBV11-2	TRBJ1-5	NA	CASSFGTDNQPQHF	TGTGCCAGCAGCTTCGGGACAGACAATCAGCCCCAGCATTTT
NA	TRBV4-3	TRBJ2-6	NA	CASSQVGGFGANVLTF	TGCGCCAGCAGCCAAGTAGGGGGGTTCGGGGCCAACGTCCTGACTTTC
NA	TRBV2	TRBJ1-1	NA	CASSEVLGREAFF	TGTGCCAGCAGTGAGGTTTTAGGGAGAGAAGCTTTCTTT
NA	TRBV6-1	TRBJ1-6	NA	CASTEGRMNSPLHF	TGTGCCAGCACCGAGGGCAGGATGAATTCACCCCTCCACTTT
NA	TRBV5-1	TRBJ2-5	NA	CASSLRLPIQETQYF	TGTGCCAGCAGCTTGCGACTCCCCATTCAAGAGACCCAGTACTTC
NA	TRBV9	TRBJ1-2	NA	CASSPGTSLYGYTF	TGTGCCAGCAGCCCCGGGACAAGCCTCTATGGCTACACCTTC
NA	TRBV5-5	TRBJ2-1	NA	CASSLRDSSYNEQFF	TGTGCCAGCAGCTTGCGGGATAGCTCCTACAATGAGCAGTTCTTC
NA	TRBV29-1	TRBJ1-1	NA	CSVLTRSLNTEAFF	TGCAGCGTTCTGACTAGAAGCCTTAACACTGAAGCTTTCTTT
TRBD2	TRBV4-2	TRBJ2-7	NA	CASSRTSGGAASYEQYF	TGTGCCAGCAGCCGGACTAGCGGGGGGGCCGCCTCCTACGAGCAGTACTTC
NA	TRBV19	TRBJ1-4	NA	CASTDPYFFGKLFF	TGTGCCAGTACCGATCCATACTTCTTTGGAAAACTGTTTTTT
NA	TRBV6-6	TRBJ1-1	NA	CASSDTPGSTEAFF	TGTGCCAGCAGTGATACCCCAGGGAGCACTGAAGCTTTCTTT
TRBD1	TRBV11-2	TRBJ2-7	NA	CASSRGTGPYEQYF	TGTGCCAGCAGCCGAGGGACAGGCCCCTACGAGCAGTACTTC
TRBD1	TRBV7-2	TRBJ1-6	NA	CASSSSHGTGRAPLHF	TGTGCCAGCAGCTCCAGCCACGGGACAGGGAGGGCACCCCTCCACTTT
NA	TRBV5-8	TRBJ2-6	NA	CASSLVITGANVLTF	TGTGCCAGCAGCTTAGTGATCACTGGGGCCAACGTCCTGACTTTC
NA	TRBV19	TRBJ1-1	NA	CATFTEMNTEAFF	TGTGCCACCTTTACTGAGATGAACACTGAAGCTTTCTTT
TRBD1	TRBV5-1	TRBJ2-7	NA	CASSFGQGSYEQYF	TGCGCCAGCAGCTTTGGACAGGGGTCCTACGAGCAGTACTTC
TRBD1	TRBV19	TRBJ1-5	NA	CASSIAGTGNQPQHF	TGTGCCAGTAGTATAGCCGGGACAGGCAATCAGCCCCAGCATTTT
TRBD1	TRBV6-5	TRBJ1-2	NA	CASSRDRAYGYTF	TGTGCCAGCAGTAGGGACAGGGCCTATGGCTACACCTTC
NA	TRBV2	TRBJ2-7	NA	CASNRFPDAVQSYEQYF	TGTGCCAGCAACAGATTCCCCGACGCAGTTCAATCCTACGAGCAGTACTTC
NA	TRBV9	TRBJ1-1	few	CASSVSQEGPEAFF	TGTGCCAGCAGCGTCTCCCAAGAAGGGCCTGAAGCTTTCTTT
NA	TRBV9	TRBJ1-1	NA	CASSVGDSREAFF	TGTGCCAGCAGCGTCGGAGACAGCCGAGAAGCTTTCTTT
NA	TRBV29-1	TRBJ2-7	NA	CSVEDTEEQYF	TGCAGCGTTGAAGATACAGAGGAGCAGTACTTC
TRBD1	TRBV18	TRBJ2-2	NA	CASSLRTGAATGELFF	TGTGCCAGCTCACTCCGGACAGGGGCTGCCACCGGGGAGCTGTTTTTT
TRBD1	TRBV7-2	TRBJ1-6	NA	CASSRSGDRRNSPLHF	TGTGCCAGCAGCCGTAGTGGGGACAGGCGAAATTCACCCCTCCACTTT
NA	TRBV7-2	TRBJ1-1	few	CASSYSTGLAFF	TGTGCCAGCAGCTATTCTACAGGGTTGGCTTTCTTT
TRBD1	TRBV5-4	TRBJ1-6	NA	CASSSGTGARRSPLHF	TGTGCCAGCAGCTCCGGGACAGGCGCCCGTAGGTCACCCCTCCACTTT
NA	TRBV7-2	TRBJ1-1	NA	CASSLKGPGLVLAFF	TGTGCCAGCAGCTTGAAGGGCCCCGGGCTAGTTTTAGCTTTCTTT
TRBD1	TRBV9	TRBJ1-1	NA	CASSVVGTAANLEAFF	TGTGCCAGCAGCGTAGTCGGGACAGCGGCGAACCTTGAAGCTTTCTTT
NA	TRBV6-7	TRBJ2-2	NA	CASSYRWGYTGELFF	TGTGCCAGCAGTTACCGCTGGGGGTACACCGGGGAGCTGTTTTTT
NA	TRBV6-5	TRBJ1-2	NA	CASSYGQNYGYTF	TGTGCCAGCAGTTACGGACAGAACTATGGCTACACCTTC
NA	TRBV5-1	TRBJ2-7	NA	CASSLSQVGEQYF	TGCGCCAGCAGCTTGTCACAGGTCGGCGAGCAGTACTTC
TRBD2	TRBV29-1	TRBJ2-7	NA	CSVGGASYEQYF	TGCAGCGTCGGGGGGGCTTCCTACGAGCAGTACTTC
NA	TRBV19	TRBJ1-5	few	CASATGTGSQPQHF	TGTGCCAGTGCTACCGGGACCGGGAGTCAGCCCCAGCATTTT
TRBD1	TRBV6-1	TRBJ1-1	NA	CASRGLDRVNTEAFF	TGTGCCAGCAGGGGGCTGGACAGGGTGAACACTGAAGCTTTCTTT
NA	TRBV7-2	TRBJ2-5	NA	CASSLSDRQETQYF	TGTGCCAGCAGCCTATCCGACAGACAAGAGACCCAGTACTTC